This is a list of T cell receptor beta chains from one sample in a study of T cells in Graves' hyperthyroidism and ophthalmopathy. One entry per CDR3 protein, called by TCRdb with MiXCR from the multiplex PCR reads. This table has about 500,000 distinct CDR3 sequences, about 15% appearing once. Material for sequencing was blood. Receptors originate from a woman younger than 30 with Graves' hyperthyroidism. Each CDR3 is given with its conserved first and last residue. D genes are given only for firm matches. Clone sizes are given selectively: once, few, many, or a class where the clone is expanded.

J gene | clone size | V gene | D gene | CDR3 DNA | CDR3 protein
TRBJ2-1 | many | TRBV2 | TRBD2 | TGTGCCAGCGGGACTAGCGTCTACAATGAGCAGTTCTTC | CASGTSVYNEQFF
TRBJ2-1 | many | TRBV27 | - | TGTGCCAGCAGTTCCCCCTCCGCTTCCTACAATGAGCAGTTCTTC | CASSSPSASYNEQFF
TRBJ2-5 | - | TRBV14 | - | TGTGCCAGCAGCCAAGGGGGGCTAGGGCGGTTGGAGACCCAGTACTTC | CASSQGGLGRLETQYF
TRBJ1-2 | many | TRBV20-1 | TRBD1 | TGCAGTGCTAGTCGACAGGGTTATGGCTACACCTTC | CSASRQGYGYTF
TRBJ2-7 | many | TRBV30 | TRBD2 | TGTGCCTGGAGCGACCCCGGGGTAGCGGGAGGGAGCGAGCAGTACTTC | CAWSDPGVAGGSEQYF
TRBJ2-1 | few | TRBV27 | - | TGTGCCAGCAGTTTAAACCCCGCTCTTCCCGGGACGGAATACAATGAGCAGTTCTTC | CASSLNPALPGTEYNEQFF
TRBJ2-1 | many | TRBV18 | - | TGTGCCAGCTCACACCCAAACCGAGGCTCCTACAATGAGCAGTTCTTC | CASSHPNRGSYNEQFF
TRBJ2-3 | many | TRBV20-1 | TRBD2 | TGCAGTGCTAGATCCCCTCCTAGCGGGAAGACAGATACGCAGTATTTT | CSARSPPSGKTDTQYF
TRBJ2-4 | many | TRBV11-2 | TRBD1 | TGTGCCAGCAGCTTACAGGGGGCGTCCAAAAACATTCAGTACTTC | CASSLQGASKNIQYF
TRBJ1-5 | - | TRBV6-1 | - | TGTGCCAGCACCGGGAGTGGCAATCAGCCCCAGCATTTT | CASTGSGNQPQHF
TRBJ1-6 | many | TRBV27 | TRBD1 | TGTGCCAGCAGCCCCATTCAGGGGGATAATTCACCCCTCCACTTT | CASSPIQGDNSPLHF
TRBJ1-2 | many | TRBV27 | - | TGTGCCAGCAGCGAGCAGGGTTGGGATGGCTACACCTTC | CASSEQGWDGYTF
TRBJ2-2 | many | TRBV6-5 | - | TGTGCCAGCAGTTACTCCCGGAGCGGGACCGGGGAGCTGTTTTTT | CASSYSRSGTGELFF
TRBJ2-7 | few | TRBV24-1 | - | TGTGCCACCAGTGATCGGGGGGCAGGAAACTCCTACGAGCAGTACTTC | CATSDRGAGNSYEQYF
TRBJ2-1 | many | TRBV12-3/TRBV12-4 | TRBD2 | TGTGCCAGCATCCCCGGGAGGGGTCCGTACAATGAGCAGTTCTTC | CASIPGRGPYNEQFF
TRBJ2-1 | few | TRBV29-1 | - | TGCAGCGTTGGCGGCGGAGGGCGGGCCAATGAGCAGTTCTTC | CSVGGGGRANEQFF
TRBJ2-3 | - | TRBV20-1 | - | TGCAGTGCTAGATCGACTTTATCGGCAGATACGCAGTATTTT | CSARSTLSADTQYF
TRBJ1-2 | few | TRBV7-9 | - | TGTGCCAGCAGCTTAAGCGCACAGTTGAACTATGGCTACACCTTC | CASSLSAQLNYGYTF
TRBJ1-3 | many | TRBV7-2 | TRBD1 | TGTGCCAGCAGCTTCACAGGGGAGCGAAACACCATATATTTT | CASSFTGERNTIYF
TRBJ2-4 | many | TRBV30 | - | TGTGCCTGGAAGTCGGGTGCCCTCAAAAACATTCAGTACTTC | CAWKSGALKNIQYF
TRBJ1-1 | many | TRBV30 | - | TGTGCCTGGATTATGGGGATTAACACTGAAGCTTTCTTT | CAWIMGINTEAFF
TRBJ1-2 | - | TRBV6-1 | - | TGTGCCAGCGGAAATGGCTACACCTTC | CASGNGYTF
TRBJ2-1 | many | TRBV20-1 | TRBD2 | TGCAGTGCTGCGGGAGGGGGCTCCTACAATGAGCAGTTCTTC | CSAAGGGSYNEQFF
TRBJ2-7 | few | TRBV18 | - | TGTGCCAGCTCCCCCGGGACACGAACCTACGAGCAGTACTTC | CASSPGTRTYEQYF
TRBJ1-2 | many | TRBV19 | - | TGTGCCAGTACCCTCTCCCCGGAGGCCTATGGCTACACCTTC | CASTLSPEAYGYTF
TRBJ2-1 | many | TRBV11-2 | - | TGTGCCAGCAGCTTAGTGGTCCAGCACAATGAGCAGTTCTTC | CASSLVVQHNEQFF
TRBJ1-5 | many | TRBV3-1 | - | TGTGCCAGCAGCCAAGTCCCGGGTAGCAATCAGCCCCAGCATTTT | CASSQVPGSNQPQHF
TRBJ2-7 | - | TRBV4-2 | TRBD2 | TGTGCCAGCAGCCGAGGGACTAGCGGGAGTTACTCCTACGAGCAGTACTTC | CASSRGTSGSYSYEQYF
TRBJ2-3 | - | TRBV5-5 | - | TGTGCCAGCAGCTTTGGACAGTACACAGATACGCAGTATTTT | CASSFGQYTDTQYF
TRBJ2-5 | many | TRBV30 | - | TGTGCCTGGAGTGGGGCAAGCCAAGAGACCCAGTACTTC | CAWSGASQETQYF
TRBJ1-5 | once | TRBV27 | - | TGTGCCAGCAGTTTATACGGTCCAGACAGGTCTCAGCCCCAGCATTTT | CASSLYGPDRSQPQHF
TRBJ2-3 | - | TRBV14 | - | TGTGCCAGCAGCCAAGACGGTGGGCGGAGGTCTGGAGATACGCAGTATTTT | CASSQDGGRRSGDTQYF
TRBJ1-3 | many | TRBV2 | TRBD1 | TGTGCCAGCATTCCGGGACAGTTTTTAGGGGAGAGCCAGGGCACCATATATTTT | CASIPGQFLGESQGTIYF
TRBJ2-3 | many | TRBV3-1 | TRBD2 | TGTGCCAGCAGCCAGACCGGGACTACCACAGATACGCAGTATTTT | CASSQTGTTTDTQYF
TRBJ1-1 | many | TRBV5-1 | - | TGCGCCAGCAGCTTCGGGGGGGGGTTTCGCACTGAAGCTTTCTTT | CASSFGGGFRTEAFF
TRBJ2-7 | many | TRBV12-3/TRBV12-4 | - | TGTGCCAGCAGTTTGGGGGGTGGCGAGCAGTACTTC | CASSLGGGEQYF
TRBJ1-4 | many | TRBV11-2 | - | TGTGCCAGCAGCGCCCCCGGGACAACGGATGAAAAACTGTTTTTT | CASSAPGTTDEKLFF
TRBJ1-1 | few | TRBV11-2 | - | TGTGCCAGCAGCTTAGGTTCCATCCTGGGGACTGAAGCTTTCTTT | CASSLGSILGTEAFF
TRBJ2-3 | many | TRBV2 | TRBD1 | TGTGCCATAGGACAGGGCACCTTGGTTGGAGATACGCAGTATTTT | CAIGQGTLVGDTQYF
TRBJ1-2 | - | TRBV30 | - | TGTGCCCGAGACAGCGACGGGGACTATGGCTACACCTTC | CARDSDGDYGYTF
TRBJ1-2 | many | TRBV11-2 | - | TGTGCCAGCAGCCTAGCCCGGACCGTGGACTATGGCTACACCTTC | CASSLARTVDYGYTF
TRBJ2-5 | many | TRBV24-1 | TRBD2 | TGTGCCACCAGCCGGGCTAGCGGCCAAGAGACCCAGTACTTC | CATSRASGQETQYF
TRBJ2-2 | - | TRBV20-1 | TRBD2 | TGCAGTGCTACGCACTGGAGCGGGACGCTCACCGGGGAGCTGTTTTTT | CSATHWSGTLTGELFF
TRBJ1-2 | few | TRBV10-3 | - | TGTGCCATCAGTGACAGGGAGGTCTATGGCTACACCTTC | CAISDREVYGYTF
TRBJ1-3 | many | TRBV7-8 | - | TGTGCCAGCAGCTTGTATCCCTCGGAATCCGGAAACACCATATATTTT | CASSLYPSESGNTIYF
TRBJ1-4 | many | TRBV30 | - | TGTGCCTGGACCCGAACCCCCGACCCCGGCCCATGGGAAAAACTGTTTTTT | CAWTRTPDPGPWEKLFF